These T cell receptor beta chains were read from a single sample in a study of OX40 agonist ivuxolimab in advanced cancers. TCRdb's table, derived via immunoSEQ multiplex PCR, lists solely in-frame clones and lacks some. The sample yields roughly 70,000 clones, around four fifths seen once. The sequencing here drew on CD4+ or CD8+ T cells sorted from blood, taken in a trial of the OX40 agonist ivuxolimab. The receptor source for this set is an adult with an advanced solid tumor such as melanoma, head and neck, liver or kidney cancer. Each CDR3 is given with its conserved first and last residue. A D gene is named only where the DNA matches it firmly. Rows give clone size only sometimes, using once, few, many, or a class for an expanded clone.

v_gene	d_gene	j_gene	abundance	CDR3nt	CDR3aa
TRBV27	.	TRBJ2-2	.	TGTGCCAGCGGAGAAGACAGGCGGAGGACCGGGGAGCTGTTTTTT	CASGEDRRRTGELFF
TRBV6-5	TRBD1	TRBJ2-7	.	TGTGCCAGCACCCCAGGACAGGGACCGACCTACGAGCAGTACTTC	CASTPGQGPTYEQYF
TRBV18	TRBD1	TRBJ2-2	.	TGTGCCAGCTCACTAACCGGGACAGCGAACACCGGGGAGCTGTTTTTT	CASSLTGTANTGELFF
TRBV5-1	.	TRBJ1-1	.	TGCGCCAGCAGCTTGGAGGGGAAAACTGAAGCTTTCTTT	CASSLEGKTEAFF
TRBV18	.	TRBJ2-1	.	TGTGCCAGCTCACTTAAACAAGTTAGCGATGAGCAGTTCTTC	CASSLKQVSDEQFF
TRBV5-6	.	TRBJ1-5	.	TGTGCCAGCAGCTTGTGGGGGGGCGCCGGTCAGCCCCAGCATTTT	CASSLWGGAGQPQHF
TRBV5-4	TRBD2	TRBJ2-7	few	TGTGCCAGCAGTTTGGGGACTAGCGGGATAGGTCAGCAGTACTTC	CASSLGTSGIGQQYF
TRBV18	TRBD1	TRBJ1-3	.	TGTGCCAGCTCACCACGTCAGGGGGCTGACTCTGGAAACACCATATATTTT	CASSPRQGADSGNTIYF
TRBV6-5	TRBD2	TRBJ2-7	.	TGTGCCAGCAGTACAGCGGGAGGGCCCTACGAGCAGTACTTC	CASSTAGGPYEQYF
TRBV5-8	TRBD2	TRBJ2-1	.	TGTGCCAGCAGCTTCGGGACTAGCGACTACAATGAGCAGTTCTTC	CASSFGTSDYNEQFF
TRBV6-1	TRBD1	TRBJ1-2	once	TGTGCCAGCAGTGAAGCGAACAGGGGAAGGGGTGGCTACACCTTC	CASSEANRGRGGYTF
TRBV2	TRBD2	TRBJ2-5	medium-sized	TGTGCCAGCAGAACTAGCGGGGCGCCACAAGAGACCCAGTACTTC	CASRTSGAPQETQYF
TRBV5-1	TRBD2	TRBJ2-1	once	TGCGCCAGCAGTCCACTAGCGGGGGGATCCTACAATGAGCAGTTCTTC	CASSPLAGGSYNEQFF
TRBV15	.	TRBJ2-7	.	TGTGCCACCAGCAGAGAGGGATTTTACGAGCAGTACTTC	CATSREGFYEQYF
TRBV6-6	.	TRBJ1-5	.	TGTGCCAGCAGTTACGAGTTCACGGGGAATCAGCCCCAGCATTTT	CASSYEFTGNQPQHF
TRBV5-4	.	TRBJ1-5	few	TGTGCCAGCAGCACAGGACAGAGCAATCAGCCCCAGCATTTT	CASSTGQSNQPQHF
TRBV30	TRBD1	TRBJ2-7	.	TGTGCCTGGAGTAACACAGGGGACGAGCAGTACTTC	CAWSNTGDEQYF
TRBV19	TRBD1	TRBJ1-5	.	TGTGCCAGTAGTATCCAAGGGGGCGTTAGCAATCAGCCCCAGCATTTT	CASSIQGGVSNQPQHF
TRBV27	.	TRBJ1-1	.	TGTGCCAGCACCTCTCTGAGGGGGACTGAAGCTTTCTTT	CASTSLRGTEAFF
TRBV2	.	TRBJ1-1	.	TGTGCCAGCTCTGGGGAATTCGCTGAAGCTTTCTTT	CASSGEFAEAFF
TRBV11-2	.	TRBJ2-5	.	TGTGCCAGCAGCCTTACAGGCCCGTCCGAGGAGACCCAGTACTTC	CASSLTGPSEETQYF
TRBV7-2	TRBD2	TRBJ2-7	.	TGTGCCAGCAGCTTAGTATCCGGGACTAGCGGCTCCTACGAGCAGTACTTC	CASSLVSGTSGSYEQYF
TRBV6-1	.	TRBJ1-4	.	TGTGCCATCAAGACGGTTCCCGAAAAACTGTTTTTT	CAIKTVPEKLFF
TRBV18	TRBD1	TRBJ1-6	.	TGTGCCAGCTCACCACGGACAGGGGAGAATTCACCCCTCCACTTT	CASSPRTGENSPLHF
TRBV7-2	TRBD2	TRBJ2-7	.	TGTGCCAGCAGCTTAAGGACTAGCTTGTACGAGCAGTACTTC	CASSLRTSLYEQYF
TRBV27	TRBD1	TRBJ2-1	.	TGTGCCAGCAGTTCCATTAGACAGGGGGCCTTCAATGAGCAGTTCTTC	CASSSIRQGAFNEQFF
TRBV7-6	.	TRBJ1-1	.	TGTGCCAGCAGCTTAGTCGTTGGGGCCCGAGGTCCCACTGAAGCTTTCTTT	CASSLVVGARGPTEAFF
TRBV13	.	TRBJ2-7	.	TGTGCCAGCAGCCGTGGACCCTACGAGCAGTACTTC	CASSRGPYEQYF
TRBV6-5	.	TRBJ1-2	.	TGTGCCAGCCCCTCCAATGGCTACACCTTC	CASPSNGYTF
TRBV6-6	TRBD2	TRBJ2-1	.	TGTGCCAGCAGTTTTACTAGCGGGGGTGTGAATGAGCAGTTCTTC	CASSFTSGGVNEQFF
TRBV28	.	TRBJ2-2	.	TGTGCCTCCAAACCAGGGTTGAACACCGGGGAGCTGTTTTTT	CASKPGLNTGELFF
TRBV6-4	TRBD2	TRBJ2-1	few	TGTGCCAGCAGTGACTCCGAACGGGGGGGCCGGATCAATGAGCAGTTCTTC	CASSDSERGGRINEQFF
TRBV27	.	TRBJ1-3	.	TGTGCCAGCAGTTTTTTGGCTCCGGGAAACACCATATATTTT	CASSFLAPGNTIYF
TRBV7-9	.	TRBJ2-2	.	TGTGCCAGCCTCCGGGGGGCAATAGCAGGAAGCACCGGGGAGCTGTTTTTT	CASLRGAIAGSTGELFF
TRBV11-2	.	TRBJ2-7	.	TGTGCCAGCAGCTTAGCAGGGGCGGGTCTCTCCTACGAGCAGTACTTC	CASSLAGAGLSYEQYF
TRBV7-9	TRBD2	TRBJ2-5	.	TGTGCCAGCAGCCTGGGACTAGCGGGGATCCAAGAGACCCAGTACTTC	CASSLGLAGIQETQYF
TRBV18	TRBD2	TRBJ2-1	.	TGTGCCAGCTCACCACGTTCTAGCGGGAGGGTTAATGAGCAGTTCTTC	CASSPRSSGRVNEQFF
TRBV19	TRBD1	TRBJ1-6	.	TGTGCCAGTAGGAACAAGCAGGGGGCGGGTACTTCACCCCTCCACTTT	CASRNKQGAGTSPLHF
TRBV7-2	TRBD2	TRBJ2-5	once	TGTGCCAGCAGCTTCGGGCTGCGGGAGGGCCAAGAGACCCAGTACTTC	CASSFGLREGQETQYF
TRBV28	TRBD2	TRBJ2-7	.	TGTGCCAGCGCGGGGGGGACTAGCGGCGCCTACGAGCAGTACTTC	CASAGGTSGAYEQYF
TRBV28	.	TRBJ1-2	.	TGTGCCAGCAGTCGCGGGACCTATGGCTACACCTTC	CASSRGTYGYTF
TRBV7-6	.	TRBJ2-1	.	TGTGCCAGCACCAACGAGGTTACTGATGAGCAGTTCTTC	CASTNEVTDEQFF
TRBV18	TRBD1	TRBJ2-5	once	TGTGCCAGCTCACACGGACAGGAAGAGACCCAGTACTTC	CASSHGQEETQYF
TRBV5-1	.	TRBJ2-2	few	TGCGCCAGCAGGTCGGCAGGGCAATCGAACACCGGGGAGCTGTTTTTT	CASRSAGQSNTGELFF
TRBV6-1	TRBD1	TRBJ2-2	.	TGTGCCAGCAGTGGTGGACAGGGGGTGAACACCGGGGAGCTGTTTTTT	CASSGGQGVNTGELFF
TRBV7-2	.	TRBJ2-2	.	TGTGCCAGCAGCCCCCATAGCGGAGCGAACACCGGGGAGCTGTTTTTT	CASSPHSGANTGELFF
TRBV11-3	.	TRBJ2-1	once	TGTGCCAGCAGCTTAGATCTGACTAGTCAGTTCTTC	CASSLDLTSQFF
TRBV4-1	TRBD1	TRBJ2-2	.	TGCGCCAGCAGCAAGGGACAGGGGGACACCGGGGAGCTGTTTTTT	CASSKGQGDTGELFF
TRBV4-1	.	TRBJ2-2	few	TGCGCCAGCAGCCAGCGGACAGACACCGGGGAGCTGTTTTTT	CASSQRTDTGELFF
TRBV10-1	.	TRBJ1-1	.	TGCGCCAGCAGTGATTTCGGGGGAAAGTTGGGCACTGAAGCTTTCTTT	CASSDFGGKLGTEAFF
TRBV18	.	TRBJ1-1	.	TGTGCCAGCTCACCGGTTCGGGAGACTGAAGCTTTCTTT	CASSPVRETEAFF
TRBV6-1	TRBD2	TRBJ2-1	.	TGTGCCAGCAGACGAGCGGGGGGATACAATGAGCAGTTCTTC	CASRRAGGYNEQFF
TRBV6-1	TRBD1	TRBJ1-1	few	TGTGCCACCTCCCGATCCACAGGGGACACTGAAGCTTTCTTT	CATSRSTGDTEAFF